The rows below give T cell receptor beta chains drawn from one sample of a study of T cell responses to AZD1222 COVID-19 vaccine. Libraries were prepared by immunoSEQ multiplex PCR; TCRdb keeps only in-frame clonotypes and omits some of them. Found here are some 60,000 clones, roughly 84% of them singletons; the top ten hold 15% to 25%. The sample was peripheral blood, taken on day 0 of AZD1222 vaccination. The receptors originated from an adult in good health. The CDR3 runs from the conserved cysteine through the conserved F or W. A D gene is named only where the DNA matches it firmly. Size is omitted from some rows. Given values are once, few, many or a class for expanded clones.

TRBJ2-3 | TRBV15 | TRBD2 | once | CATSRGPGGEADTQYF | TGTGCCACCAGCAGAGGACCGGGAGGAGAGGCAGATACGCAGTATTTT
TRBJ1-5 | TRBV5-1 | . | . | CASSVAGDSNQPQHF | TGCGCCAGCAGCGTCGCAGGTGATAGCAATCAGCCCCAGCATTTT
TRBJ2-1 | TRBV7-6 | TRBD2 | . | CASSLGGTSGYNEQFF | TGTGCCAGCAGCTTAGGGGGGACTAGCGGTTACAATGAGCAGTTCTTC
TRBJ2-2 | TRBV19 | . | . | CASSSYPPAAPGELFF | TGTGCCAGTAGTTCATACCCCCCAGCCGCACCGGGGGAGCTGTTTTTT
TRBJ1-1 | TRBV5-1 | . | . | CASSLVDRNTEAFF | TGCGCCAGCAGCTTGGTGGACAGGAACACTGAAGCTTTCTTT
TRBJ1-1 | TRBV9 | TRBD1 | . | CASSYGTGRENTEAFF | TGTGCCAGCAGCTACGGGACAGGGAGGGAGAACACTGAAGCTTTCTTT
TRBJ2-1 | TRBV29-1 | TRBD1 | . | CSLNRGFNEQFF | TGCAGCCTTAACAGGGGGTTTAATGAGCAGTTCTTC
TRBJ1-3 | TRBV6-1 | . | . | CASSEQADRNTIYF | TGTGCCAGCAGTGAACAGGCAGATAGAAACACCATATATTTT
TRBJ1-1 | TRBV7-2 | . | . | CASSPPLGQPVNTEAFF | TGTGCCAGCAGCCCCCCTCTGGGACAACCGGTGAACACTGAAGCTTTCTTT
TRBJ1-3 | TRBV27 | . | . | CASSSGGINSGNTIYF | TGTGCCAGCAGTTCGGGTGGGATAAACTCTGGAAACACCATATATTTT
TRBJ1-5 | TRBV5-8 | TRBD1 | . | CASREDRNSNQPQHF | TGTGCCAGCAGGGAGGACAGGAATAGCAATCAGCCCCAGCATTTT
TRBJ2-1 | TRBV4-3 | . | once | CASSQVNENEQFF | TGCGCCAGCAGCCAAGTAAACGAGAATGAGCAGTTCTTC
TRBJ2-7 | TRBV5-1 | TRBD2 | few | CASSFQRESQGQYF | TGCGCCAGCAGCTTCCAGCGGGAGTCCCAGGGGCAGTACTTC
TRBJ2-7 | TRBV7-9 | TRBD2 | . | CASSLVAGVSEQYF | TGTGCCAGCAGCTTAGTAGCGGGAGTATCCGAGCAGTACTTC
TRBJ2-1 | TRBV19 | TRBD2 | . | CASSKGTSGPRDEQFF | TGTGCCAGTAGTAAGGGGACTAGCGGGCCGAGGGATGAGCAGTTCTTC
TRBJ2-3 | TRBV12-3/TRBV12-4 | . | . | CASSFRGPAQYF | TGTGCCAGCAGTTTTAGAGGTCCAGCGCAGTATTTT
TRBJ1-3 | TRBV2 | . | . | CASHDSIGNTIYF | TGTGCCAGCCACGACAGTATCGGAAACACCATATATTTT
TRBJ1-5 | TRBV30 | . | . | CAWTQGPSTNQPQHF | TGTGCCTGGACACAGGGTCCGTCCACAAATCAGCCCCAGCATTTT
TRBJ2-1 | TRBV3-1/TRBV3-2 | TRBD1 | . | CASSQDSGQRSNEQFF | TGTGCCAGCAGCCAAGATTCGGGACAGAGGAGCAATGAGCAGTTCTTC
TRBJ1-1 | TRBV18 | . | . | CATIRGAAGNTEAFF | TGTGCCACCATCCGAGGGGCAGCCGGGAACACTGAAGCTTTCTTT
TRBJ1-5 | TRBV19 | . | . | CASTMSGTANQPQHF | TGTGCCAGTACTATGTCAGGGACCGCTAATCAGCCCCAGCATTTT
TRBJ2-1 | TRBV19 | . | . | CASSPSARSSYNEQFF | TGTGCCAGTAGCCCCTCAGCTCGAAGCTCCTACAATGAGCAGTTCTTC
TRBJ2-7 | TRBV11-2 | . | . | CASSLDLGTYEQYF | TGTGCCAGCAGCTTAGATCTGGGGACTTACGAGCAGTACTTC
TRBJ1-5 | TRBV15 | . | . | CAVKNPGEAQPQHF | TGTGCCGTCAAGAATCCGGGAGAGGCTCAGCCCCAGCATTTT
TRBJ1-6 | TRBV10-2 | TRBD1 | . | CASSESATGLSPLHF | TGCGCCAGCAGTGAGTCTGCGACAGGGCTGTCACCCCTCCACTTT
TRBJ1-1 | TRBV18 | . | . | CASSPVGRGTEAFF | TGTGCCAGCTCACCAGTAGGGCGGGGAACTGAAGCTTTCTTT
TRBJ1-1 | TRBV20-1 | TRBD1 | . | CSASSGTGGTEAFF | TGCAGTGCTAGTTCCGGGACAGGGGGCACTGAAGCTTTCTTT
TRBJ1-1 | TRBV19 | TRBD1 | few | CASSIRTGFGAFF | TGTGCCAGTAGTATTAGGACAGGGTTCGGAGCTTTCTTT
TRBJ2-1 | TRBV5-1 | TRBD1 | . | CASSLAQGTINEQFF | TGCGCCAGCAGCTTGGCACAGGGGACAATTAATGAGCAGTTCTTC
TRBJ2-6 | TRBV7-2 | TRBD2 | few | CASSFQAAGAAGANVLTF | TGTGCCAGCAGCTTTCAGGCGGCGGGAGCTGCTGGGGCCAACGTCCTGACTTTC
TRBJ1-1 | TRBV5-1 | . | . | CASSSGGGASTEAFF | TGCGCCAGCAGCTCAGGAGGGGGGGCATCCACTGAAGCTTTCTTT
TRBJ2-1 | TRBV2 | . | . | CASAEGDYNEQFF | TGTGCCTCTGCAGAGGGGGACTACAATGAGCAGTTCTTC
TRBJ1-3 | TRBV11-2 | . | . | CASSLIGGSGNTIYF | TGTGCCAGCAGCTTAATAGGGGGCTCTGGAAACACCATATATTTT
TRBJ1-1 | TRBV19 | . | . | CASRGGTAHFGPEAFF | TGTGCCAGTAGGGGAGGGACGGCGCACTTCGGTCCTGAAGCTTTCTTT
TRBJ1-6 | TRBV10-3 | TRBD1 | . | CAISVQGDNSPLHF | TGTGCCATCAGTGTTCAGGGGGACAATTCACCCCTCCACTTT
TRBJ1-2 | TRBV4-3 | . | . | CASSQDLDTGNYGYTF | TGCGCCAGCAGCCAAGATCTGGATACAGGGAACTATGGCTACACCTTC
TRBJ1-2 | TRBV5-1 | . | . | CASSLSTDFRDYGYTF | TGCGCCAGCAGCCTCTCGACAGACTTTAGGGACTATGGCTACACCTTC
TRBJ1-2 | TRBV25-1 | TRBD1 | . | CASSDLQGARNGYTF | TGTGCCAGCAGTGATTTACAGGGGGCGCGAAATGGCTACACCTTC
TRBJ2-1 | TRBV19 | TRBD2 | . | CASSIGTSGRTWGNEQFF | TGTGCCAGTAGTATAGGGACTAGCGGGAGAACATGGGGCAATGAGCAGTTCTTC
TRBJ1-5 | TRBV7-3 | . | . | CASSLDSNQPQHF | TGTGCCAGCAGCCTTGACAGTAATCAGCCCCAGCATTTT
TRBJ2-1 | TRBV28 | . | . | CASGGLLDEQFF | TGTGCCAGCGGGGGTTTGTTGGATGAGCAGTTCTTC
TRBJ2-5 | TRBV7-3 | . | . | CASSAQGRQETQYF | TGTGCCAGCAGCGCCCAGGGGCGGCAAGAGACCCAGTACTTC
TRBJ1-5 | TRBV19 | . | once | CASSGGWGNQPQHF | TGTGCCAGTAGTGGGGGCTGGGGCAATCAGCCCCAGCATTTT
TRBJ2-1 | TRBV2 | TRBD2 | . | CASSEAPTGLAGDGEQFF | TGTGCCAGCAGTGAAGCTCCTACGGGGCTAGCGGGAGATGGTGAGCAGTTCTTC
TRBJ1-1 | TRBV4-1 | . | . | CASSQVTMNTEAFF | TGCGCCAGCAGCCAAGTTACGATGAACACTGAAGCTTTCTTT
TRBJ2-6 | TRBV6-5 | . | . | CATSLGGAGANVLTF | TGTGCCACCTCGCTGGGGGGAGCTGGGGCCAACGTCCTGACTTTC
TRBJ2-5 | TRBV29-1 | . | . | CSAKGQPWETQYF | TGCAGCGCCAAGGGGCAACCGTGGGAGACCCAGTACTTC
TRBJ2-1 | TRBV5-6 | . | . | CASSPQDNEQFF | TGTGCCAGCAGCCCCCAGGACAATGAGCAGTTCTTC